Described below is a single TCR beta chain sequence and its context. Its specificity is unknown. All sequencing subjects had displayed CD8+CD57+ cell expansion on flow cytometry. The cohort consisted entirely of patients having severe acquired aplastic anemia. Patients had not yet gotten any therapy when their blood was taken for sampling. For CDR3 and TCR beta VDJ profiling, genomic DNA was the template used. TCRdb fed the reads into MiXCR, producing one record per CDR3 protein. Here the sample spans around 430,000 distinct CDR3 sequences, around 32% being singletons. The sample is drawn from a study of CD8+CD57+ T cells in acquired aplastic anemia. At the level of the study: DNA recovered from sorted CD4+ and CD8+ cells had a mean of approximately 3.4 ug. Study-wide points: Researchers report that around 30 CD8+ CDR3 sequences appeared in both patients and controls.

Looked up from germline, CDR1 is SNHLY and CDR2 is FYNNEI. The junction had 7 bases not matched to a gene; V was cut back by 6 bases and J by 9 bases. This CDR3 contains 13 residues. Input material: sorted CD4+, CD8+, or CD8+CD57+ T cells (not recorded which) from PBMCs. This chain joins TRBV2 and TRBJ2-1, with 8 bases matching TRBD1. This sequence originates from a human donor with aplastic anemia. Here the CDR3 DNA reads TGTGCCAGCAGGGACGGGACAGGCGGTGAGCAGTTCTTC. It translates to CASRDGTGGEQFF.